This TCR beta chain was recorded in a study of blood T cell repertoires in COVID-19. Turning to the study itself: The United States, Italy and Spain provided the acute and convalescent COVID-19 samples.

Study processing details: Nucleated cell number was recorded as an estimate derived from reference gene primer amplification. Repertoires were generated with immunoSEQ multiplex PCR, while TCRdb's copy carries only in-frame clones and drops some. That table supplies the V and J calls and clone size; D and trimming were determined from the DNA. The sample has roughly 100,000 clones, 80% to 90% seen once. Per germline, CDR1 SGHRS and CDR2 YFSETQ. The CDR3 length is 17 residues. V gave up 4 bases and J gave up 5 bases, with 19 bases separating them. The sequencing sample was made of peripheral blood. V gene TRBV5-1 combines with J gene TRBJ1-6, with D perhaps TRBD1 (5 bases). This clonotype was sampled from a man aged 80 or over with acute or convalescent COVID-19. For the CDR3, the DNA is TGCGCCAGCAGCCCCCTAACAGGCCCAACCAATAATTCACCCCTCCACTTT. This gives the protein CASSPLTGPTNNSPLHF.